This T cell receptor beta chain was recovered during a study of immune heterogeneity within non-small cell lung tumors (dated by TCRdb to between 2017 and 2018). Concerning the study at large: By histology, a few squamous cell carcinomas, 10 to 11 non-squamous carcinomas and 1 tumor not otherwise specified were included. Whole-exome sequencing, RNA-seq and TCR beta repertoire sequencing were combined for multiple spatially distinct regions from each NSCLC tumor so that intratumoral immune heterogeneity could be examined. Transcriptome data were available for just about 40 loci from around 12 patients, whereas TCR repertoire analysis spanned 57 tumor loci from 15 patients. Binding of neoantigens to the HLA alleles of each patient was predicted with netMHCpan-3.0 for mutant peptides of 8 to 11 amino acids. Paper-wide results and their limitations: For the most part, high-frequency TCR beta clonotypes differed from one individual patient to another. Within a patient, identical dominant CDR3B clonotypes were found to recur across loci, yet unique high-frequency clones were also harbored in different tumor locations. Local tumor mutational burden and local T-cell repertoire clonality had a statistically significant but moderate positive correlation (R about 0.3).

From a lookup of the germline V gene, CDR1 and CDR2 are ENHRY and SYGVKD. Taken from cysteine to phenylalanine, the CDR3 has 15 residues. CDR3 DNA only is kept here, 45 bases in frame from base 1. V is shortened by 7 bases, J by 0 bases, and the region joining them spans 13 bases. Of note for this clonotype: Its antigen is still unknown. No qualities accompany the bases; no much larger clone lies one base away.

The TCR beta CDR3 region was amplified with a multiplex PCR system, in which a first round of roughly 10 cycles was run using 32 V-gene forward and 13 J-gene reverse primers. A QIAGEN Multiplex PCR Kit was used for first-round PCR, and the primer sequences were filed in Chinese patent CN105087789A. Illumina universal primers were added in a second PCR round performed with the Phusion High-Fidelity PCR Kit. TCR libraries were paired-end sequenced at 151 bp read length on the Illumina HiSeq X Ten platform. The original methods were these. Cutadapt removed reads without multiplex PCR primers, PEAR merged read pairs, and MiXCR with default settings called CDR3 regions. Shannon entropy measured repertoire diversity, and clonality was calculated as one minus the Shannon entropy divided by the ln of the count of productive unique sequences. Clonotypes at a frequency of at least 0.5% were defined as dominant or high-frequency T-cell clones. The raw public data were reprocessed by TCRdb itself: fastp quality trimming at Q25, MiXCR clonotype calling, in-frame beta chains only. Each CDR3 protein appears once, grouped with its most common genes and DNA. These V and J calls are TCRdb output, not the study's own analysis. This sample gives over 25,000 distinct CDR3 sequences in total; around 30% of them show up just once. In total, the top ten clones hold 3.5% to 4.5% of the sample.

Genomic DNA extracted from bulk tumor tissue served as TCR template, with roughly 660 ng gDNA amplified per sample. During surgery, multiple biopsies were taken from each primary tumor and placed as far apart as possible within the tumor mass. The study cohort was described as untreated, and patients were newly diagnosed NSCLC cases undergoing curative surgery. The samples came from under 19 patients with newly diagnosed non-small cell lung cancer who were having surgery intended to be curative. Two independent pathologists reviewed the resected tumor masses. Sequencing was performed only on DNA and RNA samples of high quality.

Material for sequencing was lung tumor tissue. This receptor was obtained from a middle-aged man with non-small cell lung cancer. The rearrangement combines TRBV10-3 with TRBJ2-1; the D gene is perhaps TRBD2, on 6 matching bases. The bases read TGTGCCATCAATGGGGCGGGGCTCTCCTACAATGAGCAGTTCTTC. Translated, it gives CAINGAGLSYNEQFF.